Reported below is one T cell receptor beta chain. As yet, its antigen is unknown. The CDR3 has 16 residues. The germline V gene encodes CDR1 SGHTA and CDR2 FQGNSA. Trimming removed 6 bases from V and 0 bases from J, with 17 bases in between. The treatment here: roughly ten-day PBMC culture with coronavirus spike peptide pools or control peptides (ViraFEST assay). CD4+ T cells that had been cultured provided DNA sequenced with the Oncomine TCR Beta short-read assay. One entry per CDR3 protein results from TCRdb running MiXCR on the PCR reads. Of 18,000 or so distinct CDR3 sequences listed, 40% to 50% are singletons. The data belong to a study of vaccination and CD4 T cells after COVID-19.

The chain uses TRBV7-2 and TRBJ2-5; the D call may be TRBD1 or TRBD2 (6 bases each). The receptor was isolated from a human donor who had recovered from COVID-19. The input for sequencing was CD4+ T cells from blood, cultured in vitro, taken before SARS-CoV-2 vaccination. In DNA form, the CDR3 reads TGTGCCAGCAGGGTCACGGGGGCGGCGTACCAAGAGACCCAGTACTTC. Its translation: CASRVTGAAYQETQYF.